Listed here are 24 T cell receptor beta chains from one sample, sequenced in a study of blood T cell repertoires in COVID-19. The repertoire was sequenced with immunoSEQ multiplex PCR; TCRdb's copy has only in-frame clones and lacks some. Here the sample spans roughly 250,000 clones, 70% to 90% being singletons. The sample taken for sequencing was PBMCs or T cells enriched from blood (not recorded which). These receptors originate from a young woman who had recovered from COVID-19.

The chain links TRBV6-1 to TRBJ2-1; 7 bases agree with TRBD1. The CDR3 length is 15 residues. V dropped 2 bases and J dropped 2; count of bases not matched to a gene: 3. Germline V gene lookup returns CDR1 MNHNS and CDR2 SASEGT. CDR3 sequence: CASSESTGPYNEQFF. As DNA, the CDR3 is TGTGCCAGCAGTGAATCGACAGGGCCCTACAATGAGCAGTTCTTC.

The chain has TRBV18 and TRBJ1-1; the D gene is possibly TRBD1 (6 bases). The CDR3 totals 13 residues. Germline assignment: CDR1 KGHSH and CDR2 LQKENI. V lost 3 bases, J lost 11 bases, and 16 bases lay in between. The CDR3 protein is CASSPQGRVDAFF. The DNA for the CDR3 is TGTGCCAGCTCACCGCAGGGGAGGGTGGATGCTTTCTTT.

The V call is TRBV28, the J call TRBJ1-1; D not certain. CDR1 is MDHEN, CDR2 SYDVKM, per germline. The CDR3 runs to 15 residues. V lost 3 bases to trimming and J lost 1 base, with 12 bases between them. CDR3 residues: CASSFISGWNTEAFF. In nucleotides, the CDR3 is TGTGCCAGCAGTTTTATATCGGGTTGGAACACTGAAGCTTTCTTT.

The chain combines TRBV19 with TRBJ1-5; D unclear. CDR1 LNHDA and CDR2 SQIVND come from the germline V gene (reference sequence). Trimming pared 4 bases from V and 5 bases from J, leaving 6 bases between. This CDR3 is built from 12 residues. Here the CDR3 reads CASSNIDQPQHF. The DNA of the CDR3 is TGTGCCAGTAGTAATATCGATCAGCCCCAGCATTTT.

The chain has TRBV7-9 and TRBJ2-3; 8 nucleotides agree with TRBD1. Trimming cost V 1 base and J 4 bases; bases outside gene matches: 1. Germline V lookup: CDR1 SEHNR, CDR2 FQNEAQ (reference sequence). The CDR3 length is 14 residues. The CDR3 DNA sequence: TGTGCCAGCAGCTTAGAACAGGGGGCAGATACGCAGTATTTT. Encoded protein: CASSLEQGADTQYF.

CDR3 amino acids: CASSSGTSGVTDTQYF. The CDR3 bases are TGTGCCAGCAGCTCAGGGACTAGCGGGGTGACAGATACGCAGTATTTT. The chain couples TRBV11-2 to TRBJ2-3, with 13 positions matching TRBD2. CDR1 SGHAT and CDR2 FQNNGV come from the germline V gene. V shed 4 bases and J 3 bases; nucleotides not matched to a gene: 4. This CDR3 is built from 16 residues. Supplemented by reference TRBV11-2 and TRBJ2-3, the full variable domain reads EAGVAQSPRYKIIEKRQSVAFWCNPISGHATLYWYQQILGQGPKLLIQFQNNGVVDDSQLPKDRFSAERLKGVDSTLKIQPAKLEDSAVYLCASSSGTSGVTDTQYFGPGTRLTVL.

V is TRBV12-3 or TRBV12-4 and J is TRBJ1-1; D unresolved. With 7 bases removed from V and 7 bases from J, the gap between germline ends came to 10 bases. This CDR3 spans 11 amino acids. The CDR3 reads CASTLEFEAFF. The CDR3 DNA reads as TGTGCCAGCACTCTCGAGTTTGAAGCTTTCTTT.

The V call is TRBV28, the J call TRBJ2-1; 14 bases are shared with TRBD2. The CDR3 spans 15 residues. Looked up from germline, CDR1 is MDHEN and CDR2 is SYDVKM. V was pared by 3 bases and J by 8 bases, with 3 bases of the junction left unmatched. The CDR3 nucleotides read TGTGCCAGCAGTTTCGGGACTAGCGGGAGCGATGAGCAGTTCTTC. It codes for CASSFGTSGSDEQFF.

For this clone: A much larger clonotype is one base distant, so this may be a read error. The same CDR3 also results from other DNA sequences found in this sample. The chain joins TRBV6-4 to TRBJ2-6; 10 bases are a match to TRBD2. The ends lost 4 bases at V and 0 bases at J; junction bases unmatched: 0. This CDR3 is 16 amino acids long. CDR1 MRHNA and CDR2 SNTAGT come from the germline V gene. This CDR3 reads CASSGLAGSGANVLTF. The CDR3 DNA sequence: TGTGCCAGCAGTGGACTAGCGGGCTCTGGGGCCAACGTCCTGACTTTC.

The chain joins TRBV30 to TRBJ1-4, with D tentatively TRBD1 (5 bases). CDR3 length: 16 residues. Germline CDR1 GTSNPN, CDR2 SVGIG (reference sequence). V lost 0 bases and J lost 5, with 16 bases in between. DNA of the CDR3: TGTGCCTGGAGTGTGCAGGGATGGCGACGGAATGAAAAACTGTTTTTT. Translated, it gives CAWSVQGWRRNEKLFF. Full variable domain (missing parts from reference TRBV30 and TRBJ1-4): SQTIHQWPATLVQPVGSPLSLECTVEGTSNPNLYWYRQAAGRGLQLLFYSVGIGQISSEVPQNLSASRPQDRQFILSSKKLLLSDSGFYLCAWSVQGWRRNEKLFFGSGTQLSVL.

The chain employs TRBV9 and TRBJ2-1, with TRBD2 matching 7 bases. The germline CDR1 and CDR2 sequences are SGDLS and YYNGEE. J gave up 0 bases and V 4 bases, and 7 bases lay outside the gene matches. The CDR3 contains 16 residues. The CDR3 region has the DNA TGTGCCAGCAGCATCCTTAGCGGGTCCTCCTACAATGAGCAGTTCTTC. As protein: CASSILSGSSYNEQFF.

The rearrangement uses TRBV5-4 and TRBJ2-1, with TRBD1 matching over 8 bases. Trimming at V came to 4 bases and at J to 2 bases, leaving 5 bases not matched to a gene. The CDR3 runs to 15 residues. CDR1 and CDR2 (germline): SGHNT, YYREEE (reference sequence). In nucleotides, the CDR3 is TGTGCCAGCAGCACGGGGACAGGAACCTACAATGAGCAGTTCTTC. Translated: CASSTGTGTYNEQFF.

V usage is TRBV5-4 and J usage is TRBJ1-1, with unresolved D. There are 14 residues in the CDR3. Germline V lookup: CDR1 SGHNT, CDR2 YYREEE (reference sequence). V was clipped by 1 base and J by 5 bases, with 12 bases between them. The CDR3 DNA sequence: TGTGCCAGCAGCTTGTTGGCTTCAGAAACTGAAGCTTTCTTT. Translated, it gives CASSLLASETEAFF.

The CDR3 region has the DNA TGCAGTGCTAGTGATTCCCTTGTCAGGGGCCTGGGATATGGCTACACCTTC. Translation: CSASDSLVRGLGYGYTF. The V and J genes are TRBV20-1 and TRBJ1-2, with a weak D call TRBD1 (6 bases). Germline lookup yields CDR1 DFQATT and CDR2 SNEGSKA (reference sequence). The V gene lost 3 bases and the J gene lost 5 bases, with 25 bases spanning the gap. This CDR3 has 17 amino acids.

The chain carries TRBV5-1 and TRBJ1-2; weak D call: TRBD1 (5 bases). The CDR3 is 16 amino acids. The V end lost 1 base, the J end lost 4 bases, and 17 bases lay between the germline ends. Germline CDR1 SGHRS, CDR2 YFSETQ. CDR3 sequence (DNA): TGCGCCAGCAGCTTGTCCTACAACCCAGGGATCTATGGCTACACCTTC. Amino acids: CASSLSYNPGIYGYTF.

The table lists this clone with a few counts. V is TRBV5-1 and J is TRBJ2-5; 9 positions match TRBD2. V dropped 0 bases and J dropped 5; count of bases not matched to a gene: 8. The germline CDR1 and CDR2 sequences are SGHRS and YFSETQ. The CDR3 loop spans 16 amino acids. The CDR3 spells CASSLDGTSMVETQYF. CDR3 in DNA: TGCGCCAGCAGCTTGGATGGGACTAGCATGGTTGAGACCCAGTACTTC.

The chain uses TRBV3-1 (or the pseudogene TRBV3-2) and TRBJ1-4; 9 bases are a match to TRBD1. The germline gives CDR1 LGHDT, CDR2 YNNKEL (reference sequence). The CDR3 is 15 residues long. Trimming cost V 0 bases and J 8 bases; bases outside gene matches: 4. In DNA form, the CDR3 reads TGTGCCAGCAGCCAAGATAACAGGGGGCGCGAAAAACTGTTTTTT. It is translated as CASSQDNRGREKLFF.

The CDR3 DNA is TGCGCCAGCAGCTTGAGGCAGGGCGGAGAAAAACTGTTTTTT. It yields the protein CASSLRQGGEKLFF. The chain joins TRBV5-1 to TRBJ1-4; D is possibly TRBD1 (5 bases). V gave up 1 base and J gave up 8 bases, with 12 bases separating them. Germline V gives CDR1 SGHRS, CDR2 YFSETQ. There are 14 residues in the CDR3.

The V gene is TRBV11-3, the J gene TRBJ2-1, with 10 nucleotides matching TRBD2. Per germline, CDR1 SGHNT and CDR2 YENEEA. J was trimmed by 6 bases and V by 5 bases; bases with no gene match: 4. The length of the CDR3 is 14 residues. The CDR3 DNA reads TGTGCCAGCAGCGAACTAGCGGGGACCAATGAGCAGTTCTTC. Its translation is CASSELAGTNEQFF.

The chain links TRBV6-5 to TRBJ2-7, with 14 bases lining up with TRBD2. This CDR3 has 15 residues. Trimming at V came to 8 bases and at J to 2 bases, leaving 5 bases not matched to a gene. Germline CDR1 MNHEY, CDR2 SVGAGI. CDR3 DNA sequence: TGTGCCAGCCGCTCGACTAGCGGGGGGGCCTACGAGCAGTACTTC. This gives the protein CASRSTSGGAYEQYF.

This rearrangement joins TRBV15 to TRBJ1-6; D not certain. The germline V gene has CDR1 LNHNV and CDR2 YYDKDF (reference sequence). Trimming pared 0 bases from V and 5 bases from J, leaving 14 bases between. CDR3 length equals 17 residues. DNA for the CDR3: TGTGCCACCAGCAGAGATTTTAGGGAGTCCCATAATTCACCCCTCCACTTT. Its translation: CATSRDFRESHNSPLHF.

The J gene is TRBJ1-1, the V gene TRBV3-1 (or the pseudogene TRBV3-2); tentative D call: TRBD1 (5 bases). Germline V gene data show CDR1 as LGHDT and CDR2 as YNNKEL (reference sequence). This CDR3 is built from 14 residues. V lost 1 base to trimming and J lost 1 base, with 7 bases between them. CDR3 residues: CASSQGRGNTEAFF. DNA of the CDR3: TGTGCCAGCAGCCAAGGTAGGGGGAACACTGAAGCTTTCTTT.

The rearrangement links TRBV11-3 to TRBJ2-1; no definite D call. The CDR3 spans 14 residues. Per the germline V gene, CDR1 is SGHNT and CDR2 is YENEEA. V was cut by 5 bases and J by 1 base, with 9 bases left in between. The CDR3 protein is CASSPTGSYNEQFF. CDR3 in DNA: TGTGCCAGCAGCCCGACGGGTTCCTACAATGAGCAGTTCTTC.

This clone occurred once. The chain uses TRBV4-2 and TRBJ1-1; tentative D call: TRBD1 (6 bases). CDR3 length: 15 residues. The germline V gene encodes CDR1 LGHNA and CDR2 YNFKEQ. Trimming took off 7 bases at V and 5 bases at J, with 20 bases between the two ends. The CDR3 spells CASTQEWGLGTEAFF. In DNA form, the CDR3 reads TGTGCCAGCACCCAGGAATGGGGGCTGGGGACTGAAGCTTTCTTT.